One and the same sample provided the 12 T cell receptor beta chains below, sequenced in a study of control samples from healthy donors and cancer patients. Sequencing used immunoSEQ multiplex PCR; TCRdb keeps in-frame clones, though not all of them. The sample gives 200,000 or so clones, over 90% of which show up once; over 1.2% is in the top ten. Source material: blood. Receptors originate from a man aged 50 or older in good health.

V gene TRBV5-8 combines with J gene TRBJ1-3; no clear D gene. Trimming took off 7 bases at V and 0 bases at J, with 11 bases between the two ends. This CDR3 spans 14 amino acids. CDR1 SGHTS and CDR2 YDEGEE come from the germline V gene. CDR3 in amino acids: CASSLSYSGNTIYF. The DNA of the CDR3 is TGTGCCAGCTCCCTTAGTTACTCTGGAAACACCATATATTTT.

This clone was seen just once. This chain joins TRBV6-6 and TRBJ2-2, with TRBD2 identical over 7 bases. The CDR3 length is 14 residues. The germline V gene encodes CDR1 MNHNY and CDR2 SVGAGI (reference sequence). Trimming took 8 bases from V and 6 from J; bases not matched to a gene: 9. CDR3 loop: CASAGTIGAGELFF. For the CDR3, the DNA is TGTGCCAGCGCCGGGACTATCGGGGCCGGGGAGCTGTTTTTT.

This chain joins TRBV6-6 and TRBJ2-7; 7 bases map to TRBD1. Germline values: CDR1 MNHNY, CDR2 SVGAGI (reference sequence). This CDR3 has 12 amino acids. With V trimmed by 9 bases and J by 3 bases, 5 bases remained unmatched. This CDR3 is CASEGQRYEQYF. In DNA form, the CDR3 reads TGTGCCAGTGAGGGACAGCGCTACGAGCAGTACTTC.

This sequence joins TRBV19 and TRBJ1-5; D perhaps matches TRBD1 (6 bases). Germline V gives CDR1 LNHDA, CDR2 SQIVND (reference sequence). There are 15 residues in the CDR3. The ends were cut back, 5 bases at V and 16 bases at J, with 27 bases in the middle. The CDR3 coding sequence is TGTGCCAGTAGTGAGTCGGGGTTGGTACAGGGCCCTGAACATTTT. As protein: CASSESGLVQGPEHF.

This clone was counted once. This rearrangement joins TRBV2 to TRBJ2-2; D is uncertain. Germline V gives CDR1 SNHLY, CDR2 FYNNEI. V lost 5 bases and J 6 bases, leaving 13 bases between the germline ends. CDR3 length: 14 amino acids. CDR3 bases: TGTGCCAGCAGTCCCCTCCCTCAAGCCGGGGAGCTGTTTTTT. Its protein is CASSPLPQAGELFF.

The chain couples TRBV6-6 to TRBJ1-5, with D unclear. The germline V gene encodes CDR1 MNHNY and CDR2 SVGAGI (reference sequence). The CDR3 contains 15 residues. Trimming took 6 bases from V and 0 from J, leaving 12 bases between them. The CDR3 is CASRLETNSNQPQHF. Written as DNA, the CDR3 is TGTGCCAGCAGATTAGAAACAAATAGCAATCAGCCCCAGCATTTT.

The chain links TRBV28 to TRBJ2-5, with 11 bases matching TRBD1. The germline V gene encodes CDR1 MDHEN and CDR2 SYDVKM. This CDR3 spans 16 amino acids. With 4 bases clipped from V and 4 bases from J, the junction kept 8 bases outside the gene matches. Here the CDR3 DNA reads TGTGCCAGCAGTTCGGTTGGACAGGGGGCGTCAGAGACCCAGTACTTC. The encoded protein is CASSSVGQGASETQYF.

This chain joins TRBV5-1 and TRBJ1-2, with TRBD1 matching over 8 bases. The CDR3 totals 15 residues. From germline, CDR1 is SGHRS and CDR2 YFSETQ. The ends lost 6 bases at V and 7 bases at J; junction bases unmatched: 14. The DNA for the CDR3 is TGCGCCAGCACTAAGGACAGGGTCCCACACCTTGGCTACACCTTC. Encoded protein: CASTKDRVPHLGYTF.

The chain joins TRBV5-1 to TRBJ2-7; no reliable D call. V shed 0 bases and J shed 4 bases, with 8 bases lying between them. CDR1 SGHRS and CDR2 YFSETQ come from the germline V gene. This CDR3 is 13 amino acids long. The CDR3: CASSLGPGYEQYF. CDR3 DNA sequence: TGCGCCAGCAGCTTGGGTCCGGGTTACGAGCAGTACTTC.

V gene TRBV6-5 combines with J gene TRBJ1-1, with 7 bases identical to TRBD1. Germline V gives CDR1 MNHEY, CDR2 SVGAGI. V gave up 6 bases and J gave up 2 bases; unmatched junction bases: 9. This CDR3 contains 15 residues. The CDR3 sequence is CASSLLGQTNTEAFF. CDR3 bases: TGTGCCAGCAGCCTCCTGGGACAGACAAACACTGAAGCTTTCTTT.

The V and J genes are TRBV2 and TRBJ2-5; D might be TRBD1 (6 bases). CDR1 is SNHLY and CDR2 is FYNNEI in the germline V gene. The CDR3 loop spans 13 amino acids. Trimming pared 8 bases from V and 1 base from J, leaving 11 bases between. This chain's CDR3 is CASEGHPQETQYF. The CDR3 DNA is TGTGCCAGCGAGGGACATCCCCAAGAGACCCAGTACTTC.

The rearrangement links TRBV7-8 to TRBJ1-3; maybe TRBD1 (6 bases). Germline loops: CDR1 SGHVS, CDR2 FQNEAQ. The CDR3 contains 16 residues. The ends were cut back, 5 bases at V and 3 bases at J, with 17 bases in the middle. The CDR3 sequence: CASSQKQGTHGNTIYF. CDR3 DNA sequence: TGTGCCAGCAGCCAGAAGCAGGGGACGCATGGAAACACCATATATTTT.